Shown below are 32 T cell receptor beta chains from a single sample sequenced in a study of technical replicates of blood from a few donors. The method was immunoSEQ multiplex PCR; TCRdb's version includes in-frame clones alone and lacks a portion of them. The sample holds tens of thousands of clones, more than 90% seen once. Sequencing was carried out using T cells isolated from PBMCs. The receptor source for this set is a human donor in good health.

The gene calls are TRBV6-1 and TRBJ2-1, with D perhaps matching TRBD1 (5 bases). The CDR3 has 14 residues. The germline gives CDR1 MNHNS, CDR2 SASEGT. V lost 5 bases and J 4 bases, leaving 12 bases between the germline ends. The CDR3 coding sequence is TGTGCCAGCAGTATTAGACAGACTTACAATGAGCAGTTCTTC. Its protein is CASSIRQTYNEQFF.

The genes are TRBV4-1 and TRBJ2-1, with a possible D match to TRBD2 (5 bases). The CDR3 covers 16 residues. Trimming took 1 base from V and 1 from J, leaving 11 bases between them. Germline V gene data show CDR1 as MGHRA and CDR2 as YSYEKL. Here the CDR3 reads CASSQAGPGSYNEQFF. The CDR3 DNA reads as TGCGCCAGCAGCCAAGCGGGCCCGGGGTCCTACAATGAGCAGTTCTTC.

This sequence joins TRBV5-5 and TRBJ1-5; D is unresolved. CDR3 size: 14 residues. With 0 bases removed from V and 5 bases from J, the gap between germline ends came to 9 bases. Germline values: CDR1 SGHKS, CDR2 YYEKEE (reference sequence). CDR3 sequence: CASSLVTAYQPQHF. CDR3 sequence (DNA): TGTGCCAGCAGCTTGGTAACAGCATATCAGCCCCAGCATTTT.

V is TRBV14 and J is TRBJ2-7; 14 positions match TRBD2. V dropped 1 base and J dropped 3; count of bases not matched to a gene: 8. The CDR3 covers 18 residues. Germline assignment: CDR1 SGHDN and CDR2 FVKESK. CDR3 bases: TGTGCCAGCAGCCAAGGACTAGCGGGAGGGCCGGGGTTCTACGAGCAGTACTTC. Its protein product is CASSQGLAGGPGFYEQYF. The whole variable domain, filled in from reference TRBV14 and TRBJ2-7, reads EAGVTQFPSHSVIEKGQTVTLRCDPISGHDNLYWYRRVMGKEIKFLLHFVKESKQDESGMPNNRFLAERTGGTYSTLKVQPAELEDSGVYFCASSQGLAGGPGFYEQYFGPGTRLTVT.

Note on this clone: This specimen includes other DNA sequences encoding the same CDR3. This sequence joins TRBV6-5 and TRBJ2-7, with TRBD1 matching over 9 bases. Trimming took 6 bases from V and 3 from J; bases not matched to a gene: 3. The CDR3 length is 13 residues. Germline CDR1 and CDR2: MNHEY and SVGAGI. The CDR3 nucleotides read TGTGCCAGCAGACCGGGACAGGGCTACGAGCAGTACTTC. Residues: CASRPGQGYEQYF.

V usage is TRBV6-1 and J usage is TRBJ2-3; 9 nucleotides match TRBD2. The CDR3 totals 16 residues. Germline CDR1 MNHNS, CDR2 SASEGT. The junction had 10 bases not matched to a gene; V was cut back by 3 bases and J by 6 bases. CDR3 amino acids: CASSEVLAGPVDTQYF. The DNA of the CDR3 is TGTGCCAGCAGTGAGGTACTAGCGGGCCCTGTGGATACGCAGTATTTT.

The J gene is TRBJ1-4, the V gene TRBV28, with 7 bases identical to TRBD1. The germline CDR1 and CDR2 sequences are MDHEN and SYDVKM. The V gene end was trimmed by 7 bases and the J gene end by 5 bases; junction bases not matched to a gene: 4. CDR3 size: 13 residues. The CDR3 coding sequence is TGTGCCAGCACCGGGACAGCAAATGAAAAACTGTTTTTT. Translation gives CASTGTANEKLFF.

This clone showed up just a few times. The chain recombines TRBV29-1 with TRBJ1-1; TRBD1 agrees at 10 bases. The germline V gene has CDR1 SQVTM and CDR2 ANQGSEA. Trimming at V came to 6 bases and at J to 3 bases, leaving 19 bases not matched to a gene. The CDR3 loop spans 18 amino acids. The CDR3 nucleotides read TGCAGCGTCAGGAACGGATTTGTTACCGGGACAGGGGACACTGAAGCTTTCTTT. As protein: CSVRNGFVTGTGDTEAFF.

The gene calls are TRBV9 and TRBJ1-2; no definite D call. V was trimmed by 4 bases and J by 5 bases, leaving 21 bases between them. Germline V CDR1 and CDR2: SGDLS, YYNGEE. The CDR3 contains 16 residues. CDR3 coding DNA: TGTGCCAGCAGCCACGGTAGTCCCCTATCAGCGTATGGCTACACCTTC. It encodes CASSHGSPLSAYGYTF.

This chain connects TRBV11-3 to TRBJ2-3; TRBD2 is a possible D gene (6 bases). Germline V lookup: CDR1 SGHNT, CDR2 YENEEA. The V end lost 6 bases, the J end lost 0 bases, and 10 bases lay between the germline ends. This CDR3 has 14 residues. CDR3 sequence reads: CASRGGPSTDTQYF. The DNA for the CDR3 is TGTGCCAGCAGGGGGGGTCCTAGCACAGATACGCAGTATTTT.

The chain couples TRBV28 to TRBJ1-2, with 8 bases lining up with TRBD1. The germline gives CDR1 MDHEN, CDR2 SYDVKM. CDR3 size: 15 residues. V lost 6 bases and J lost 0; bases outside the gene matches: 6. This CDR3 reads CASSWAGGPNYGYTF. DNA of the CDR3: TGTGCCAGCAGCTGGGCAGGGGGCCCTAACTATGGCTACACCTTC.

CDR3 coding DNA: TGTGCCAGCAGCGCCCTGGACACGAACACTGAAGCTTTCTTT. Translating gives CASSALDTNTEAFF. The genes are TRBV14 and TRBJ1-1; a weak D match, TRBD1 (5 bases). This CDR3 has 14 amino acids. V shed 5 bases and J shed 1 base, with 11 bases lying between them. Germline V gives CDR1 SGHDN, CDR2 FVKESK.

V is TRBV27 and J is TRBJ1-1; 8 positions match TRBD1. V lost 6 bases to trimming and J lost 4 bases; unmatched junction nucleotides: 7. CDR1 and CDR2 (germline): MNHEY, SMNVEV (reference sequence). CDR3 length equals 14 residues. The CDR3 is CASSPQGVGTEAFF. For the CDR3, the DNA is TGTGCCAGCAGCCCACAGGGGGTGGGCACTGAAGCTTTCTTT.

This chain links TRBV11-2 with TRBJ2-1; 9 positions match TRBD1. Germline CDR1 SGHAT, CDR2 FQNNGV. The V gene end was trimmed by 5 bases and the J gene end by 9 bases; junction bases not matched to a gene: 2. CDR3 length equals 12 residues. This chain's CDR3 is CASSPGQGEQFF. CDR3 in DNA: TGTGCCAGCAGCCCGGGACAGGGTGAGCAGTTCTTC. The variable domain in full, completed from reference TRBV11-2 and TRBJ2-1, reads EAGVAQSPRYKIIEKRQSVAFWCNPISGHATLYWYQQILGQGPKLLIQFQNNGVVDDSQLPKDRFSAERLKGVDSTLKIQPAKLEDSAVYLCASSPGQGEQFFGPGTRLTVL.

The chain carries TRBV29-1 and TRBJ2-5; weak D call: TRBD2 (5 bases). This CDR3 region has 14 residues. V gave up 5 bases and J gave up 2 bases, with 15 bases separating them. Per the germline V gene, CDR1 is SQVTM and CDR2 is ANQGSEA. Written as DNA, the CDR3 is TGCAGCGTTCCCCCTCGGGGTAGGCAAGAGACCCAGTACTTC. Translated: CSVPPRGRQETQYF.

The chain joins TRBV7-9 to TRBJ2-7; D is possibly TRBD2 (5 bases). The CDR3 consists of 13 residues. The germline V gene encodes CDR1 SEHNR and CDR2 FQNEAQ (reference sequence). Deletions cut 9 bases from V and 3 bases from J, with 15 bases between. The CDR3 spells CASNSGSFYEQYF. The CDR3 DNA follows: TGTGCCAGTAACAGCGGTTCCTTCTACGAGCAGTACTTC.

The CDR3 DNA sequence: TGTGCCAGCAGTGTCTCGGGGGGCTATCAGCCCCAGCATTTT. It translates to CASSVSGGYQPQHF. This chain uses TRBV7-9 with TRBJ1-5; D might be TRBD1 (6 bases). The CDR3 length is 14 residues. The ends were cut back, 6 bases at V and 5 bases at J, with 14 bases in the middle. Germline assignment: CDR1 SEHNR and CDR2 FQNEAQ (reference sequence).

The V call is TRBV15, the J call TRBJ2-3, with 7 bases matching TRBD2. Looked up from germline, CDR1 is LNHNV and CDR2 is YYDKDF (reference sequence). J was trimmed by 1 base and V by 9 bases; bases with no gene match: 10. The CDR3 loop spans 15 amino acids. The CDR3 DNA reads TGTGCCACAGGGCTGGCGGGAGCTGGCACAGATACGCAGTATTTT. Translating it yields CATGLAGAGTDTQYF.

The rearrangement links TRBV5-1 to TRBJ2-5, with TRBD2 matching 9 bases. This CDR3 region has 16 residues. CDR1 and CDR2 from the germline V gene are SGHRS and YFSETQ. V lost 2 bases, J lost 7 bases, and 12 bases stayed unmatched. CDR3: CASSFPEAGGPGTQYF. For the CDR3, the DNA is TGCGCCAGCAGCTTCCCGGAAGCGGGAGGCCCCGGGACCCAGTACTTC.

The V gene is TRBV11-2, the J gene TRBJ2-6; D gene ambiguous. The CDR3 is 16 residues long. Germline CDR1 SGHAT, CDR2 FQNNGV. The V end was cut by 5 bases, the J end by 4 bases, with 15 bases between. DNA of the CDR3: TGTGCCAGCAGCCCCCGAGTCTCCCCCGGGGCCAACGTCCTGACTTTC. Its translation is CASSPRVSPGANVLTF.

The V call is TRBV28, the J call TRBJ1-5; D not resolved. V was clipped by 2 bases and J by 6 bases, with 8 bases between them. CDR3 length: 13 amino acids. CDR1 MDHEN and CDR2 SYDVKM come from the germline V gene. The CDR3 DNA follows: TGTGCCAGCAGTTTACACGCGCGTCAGCCCCAGCATTTT. Amino acids: CASSLHARQPQHF.

The V call is TRBV4-1, the J call TRBJ2-2; 10 bases match TRBD2. The junction had 3 bases not matched to a gene; V was cut back by 4 bases and J by 1 base. The germline V gene encodes CDR1 MGHRA and CDR2 YSYEKL. This CDR3 has 16 residues. CDR3 sequence: CASSPTSGKNTGELFF. Here the CDR3 DNA reads TGCGCCAGCAGCCCAACTAGCGGGAAGAACACCGGGGAGCTGTTTTTT.

V and J are TRBV19 and TRBJ1-1; maybe TRBD1 (6 bases). Per the germline V gene, CDR1 is LNHDA and CDR2 is SQIVND (reference sequence). The germline V and J ends were trimmed by 7 bases and 0 bases, with 12 bases remaining between them. The CDR3 runs to 14 residues. CDR3 in amino acids: CASKEDSMNTEAFF. In DNA form, the CDR3 reads TGTGCCAGTAAGGAGGACAGCATGAACACTGAAGCTTTCTTT. Filled out from reference TRBV19 and TRBJ1-1, the complete variable domain reads DGGITQSPKYLFRKEGQNVTLSCEQNLNHDAMYWYRQDPGQGLRLIYYSQIVNDFQKGDIAEGYSVSREKKESFPLTVTSAQKNPTAFYLCASKEDSMNTEAFFGQGTRLTVV.

The rearrangement joins TRBV18 to TRBJ1-4; D is perhaps TRBD1 (5 bases). Germline-derived CDR1 and CDR2 are KGHSH and LQKENI. The CDR3 is made up of 14 amino acids. V was trimmed by 1 base and J by 4 bases, leaving 7 bases between them. The CDR3 loop reads CASSPRGVNEKLFF. The CDR3 DNA reads as TGTGCCAGCTCACCACGGGGGGTTAATGAAAAACTGTTTTTT. The entire variable domain, with the rest obtained from reference TRBV18 and TRBJ1-4, is as follows: NAGVMQNPRHLVRRRGQEARLRCSPMKGHSHVYWYRQLPEEGLKFMVYLQKENIIDESGMPKERFSAEFPKEGPSILRIQQVVRGDSAAYFCASSPRGVNEKLFFGSGTQLSVL.

This sequence joins TRBV29-1 and TRBJ2-1; 10 bases match TRBD2. V lost 7 bases, J lost 3 bases, and 3 bases stayed unmatched. This CDR3 is built from 13 residues. Germline CDR1 is SQVTM and CDR2 is ANQGSEA. The CDR3 here is CSASSGGYNEQFF. The CDR3 coding sequence is TGCAGCGCGTCTAGCGGGGGCTACAATGAGCAGTTCTTC.

The genes are TRBV4-1 and TRBJ2-1; 9 bases are shared with TRBD1. Unmatched junction bases numbered 2, after V lost 2 bases and J lost 6 bases. CDR1 is MGHRA and CDR2 is YSYEKL in the germline V gene. This CDR3 comprises 14 residues. CDR3 coding DNA: TGCGCCAGCAGCCAAAGGGACAGGGCCAATGAGCAGTTCTTC. Its protein is CASSQRDRANEQFF.

V and J are TRBV9 and TRBJ2-7; TRBD1 might be the D (5 bases). Germline assignment: CDR1 SGDLS and CDR2 YYNGEE. The V and J ends lost 0 bases and 8 bases respectively, with 12 bases between them. This CDR3 is 13 amino acids long. CDR3 loop: CASSVDGRQQQYF. The CDR3 nucleotides read TGTGCCAGCAGCGTAGATGGCAGACAGCAGCAGTACTTC.

This clone was detected a few times. This rearrangement joins TRBV6-4 to TRBJ1-1; 7 bases agree with TRBD1. The CDR3 consists of 13 residues. Germline V gene lookup returns CDR1 MRHNA and CDR2 SNTAGT. Unmatched junction bases numbered 3, after V lost 6 bases and J lost 2 bases. CDR3: CASRQGYNTEAFF. DNA for the CDR3: TGTGCCAGCAGACAGGGGTATAACACTGAAGCTTTCTTT.

The CDR3 spells CATSVPPGQGYNEQFF. The DNA for the CDR3 is TGTGCCACCAGCGTTCCCCCGGGACAGGGCTACAATGAGCAGTTCTTC. The V and J genes are TRBV15 and TRBJ2-1; TRBD1 agrees at 9 bases. CDR3 length: 16 residues. Germline values: CDR1 LNHNV, CDR2 YYDKDF (reference sequence). The V gene end was trimmed by 5 bases and the J gene end by 3 bases; junction bases not matched to a gene: 8. The whole variable domain, filled in from reference TRBV15 and TRBJ2-1, reads DAMVIQNPRYQVTQFGKPVTLSCSQTLNHNVMYWYQQKSSQAPKLLFHYYDKDFNNEADTPDNFQSRRPNTSFCFLDIRSPGLGDTAMYLCATSVPPGQGYNEQFFGPGTRLTVL.

The chain employs TRBV19 and TRBJ2-7; TRBD2 matches 10 bases. Germline V gene lookup returns CDR1 LNHDA and CDR2 SQIVND (reference sequence). Trimming removed 1 base from V and 6 bases from J; junction bases left unmatched: 6. The CDR3 loop spans 15 amino acids. The CDR3 sequence: CASSIGTSGISEQYF. The DNA of the CDR3 is TGTGCCAGTAGTATAGGTACTAGCGGGATAAGCGAGCAGTACTTC. The whole variable domain, remainder taken from reference TRBV19 and TRBJ2-7, is DGGITQSPKYLFRKEGQNVTLSCEQNLNHDAMYWYRQDPGQGLRLIYYSQIVNDFQKGDIAEGYSVSREKKESFPLTVTSAQKNPTAFYLCASSIGTSGISEQYFGPGTRLTVT.

J is TRBJ2-2 and V is TRBV7-9, with a tentative D call TRBD1 (6 bases). The CDR3 length is 14 residues. The germline V gene has CDR1 SEHNR and CDR2 FQNEAQ (reference sequence). The ends were cut back, 6 bases at V and 2 bases at J, with 10 bases in the middle. CDR3: CASSPQGNTGELFF. CDR3 in DNA: TGTGCCAGCAGTCCACAGGGAAACACCGGGGAGCTGTTTTTT.

V usage is TRBV29-1 and J usage is TRBJ2-2; no clear D gene. There are 14 residues in the CDR3. With 4 bases removed from V and 1 base from J, the gap between germline ends came to 10 bases. Per the germline V gene, CDR1 is SQVTM and CDR2 is ANQGSEA. The CDR3 sequence: CSVVGWQNTGELFF. CDR3 in DNA: TGCAGCGTTGTGGGCTGGCAGAACACCGGGGAGCTGTTTTTT.